Each of the 8 T cell receptor beta chains below was sequenced from the same sample in a study of blood T cell repertoires in COVID-19. Using immunoSEQ multiplex PCR, the repertoire was profiled, and TCRdb retains in-frame clones only, with some absent. In the table there are 87,000 or so clones, 65% to 90% of which are singletons. Sequenced sample: peripheral blood. These receptors originate from a woman older than 75 with active or convalescent COVID-19.

The chain has TRBV6-5 and TRBJ2-7; TRBD2 might be the D (5 bases). The V and J ends lost 1 base and 6 bases respectively, with 10 bases between them. Per germline, CDR1 MNHEY and CDR2 SVGAGI. There are 13 residues in the CDR3. As DNA, the CDR3 is TGTGCCAGCAGTTACTTGGAGGATAGCGAGCAGTACTTC. This encodes CASSYLEDSEQYF.

In its sample, this clone was seen once. V gene TRBV28 combines with J gene TRBJ2-7, with D hard to call. Germline lookup yields CDR1 MDHEN and CDR2 SYDVKM. The CDR3 covers 11 residues. V gave up 6 bases and J gave up 6 bases, with 9 bases separating them. In DNA form, the CDR3 reads TGTGCCAGCAGGTCCACTTTCGAGCAGTACTTC. Translated, it gives CASRSTFEQYF.

V usage is TRBV30 and J usage is TRBJ1-3; the match to TRBD1 covers 9 bases. The germline V gene has CDR1 GTSNPN and CDR2 SVGIG (reference sequence). This CDR3 contains 13 residues. After removal of 6 bases from V and 2 bases from J, the junction contained 2 bases not matched to a gene. CDR3 amino acids: CACTGGPGNTIYF. DNA of the CDR3: TGTGCCTGTACAGGGGGCCCTGGAAACACCATATATTTT. Full variable domain (remainder filled in from reference TRBV30 and TRBJ1-3): SQTIHQWPATLVQPVGSPLSLECTVEGTSNPNLYWYRQAAGRGLQLLFYSVGIGQISSEVPQNLSASRPQDRQFILSSKKLLLSDSGFYLCACTGGPGNTIYFGEGSWLTVV.

V and J are TRBV18 and TRBJ1-4, with a tentative D call TRBD1 (6 bases). The V gene's germline CDR1 is KGHSH and CDR2 LQKENI. The CDR3 contains 14 residues. V was clipped by 3 bases and J by 6 bases, with 11 bases between them. The CDR3 here is CASSPGGAHEKLFF. The CDR3 DNA sequence: TGTGCCAGCTCACCTGGGGGGGCGCATGAAAAACTGTTTTTT.

The V gene is TRBV3-1 (or the pseudogene TRBV3-2), the J gene TRBJ1-1; 11 positions agree with TRBD1. J was trimmed by 1 base and V by 4 bases; bases with no gene match: 2. Germline V gives CDR1 LGHDT, CDR2 YNNKEL (reference sequence). The CDR3 runs to 15 residues. The DNA of the CDR3 is TGTGCCAGCAGCCGCGGGACAGGGGGGAACACTGAAGCTTTCTTT. The encoded protein is CASSRGTGGNTEAFF.

This clone was seen just once. This chain uses TRBV4-1 with TRBJ1-2, with 8 nucleotides matching TRBD1. The CDR3 is made up of 14 amino acids. Germline CDR1 MGHRA, CDR2 YSYEKL. V was clipped by 0 bases and J by 8 bases; unmatched bases: 5. The CDR3 region is CASSQDRQGMGYTF. CDR3 DNA: TGCGCCAGCAGCCAAGACCGACAGGGGATGGGCTACACCTTC.

The chain uses TRBV28 and TRBJ1-5; maybe TRBD1 (6 bases). Trimming stripped 8 bases from V and 9 bases from J, with 23 bases between. Germline-derived CDR1 and CDR2 are MDHEN and SYDVKM. This CDR3 is 15 amino acids long. The CDR3 DNA sequence: TGTGCCAGCGCTCGGCAGGCGGCTGTAGGGGGGCCCCAGCATTTT. Encoded protein: CASARQAAVGGPQHF.

The DNA of the CDR3 is TGTGCCAGCAGCCTGACTAGCGGGAGAGGGACAGATACGCAGTATTTT. Its protein is CASSLTSGRGTDTQYF. The chain combines TRBV11-2 with TRBJ2-3, with 12 positions matching TRBD2. This CDR3 spans 16 amino acids. J was trimmed by 3 bases and V by 5 bases; bases with no gene match: 6. Germline loops: CDR1 SGHAT, CDR2 FQNNGV.